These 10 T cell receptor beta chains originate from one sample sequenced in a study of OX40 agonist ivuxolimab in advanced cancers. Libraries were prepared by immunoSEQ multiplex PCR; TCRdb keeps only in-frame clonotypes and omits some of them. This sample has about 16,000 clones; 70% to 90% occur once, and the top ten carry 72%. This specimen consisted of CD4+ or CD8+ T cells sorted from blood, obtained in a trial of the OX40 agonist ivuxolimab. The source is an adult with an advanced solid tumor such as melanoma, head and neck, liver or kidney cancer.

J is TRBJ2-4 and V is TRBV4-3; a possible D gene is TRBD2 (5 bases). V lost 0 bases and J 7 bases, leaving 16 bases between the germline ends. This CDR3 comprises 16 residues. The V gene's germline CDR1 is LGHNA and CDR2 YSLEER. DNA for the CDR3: TGCGCCAGCAGCCAAGATTTTGAGCGGTTGGGTAACATTCAGTACTTC. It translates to CASSQDFERLGNIQYF.

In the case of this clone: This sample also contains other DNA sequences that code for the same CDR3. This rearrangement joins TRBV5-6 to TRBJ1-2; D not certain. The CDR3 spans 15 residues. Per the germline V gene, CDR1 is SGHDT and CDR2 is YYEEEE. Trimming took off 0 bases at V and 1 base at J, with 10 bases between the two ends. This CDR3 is CASSLEGVSNYGYTF. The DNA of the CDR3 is TGTGCCAGCAGCTTGGAGGGAGTCAGTAACTATGGCTACACCTTC. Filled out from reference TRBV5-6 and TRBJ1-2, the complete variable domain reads DAGVTQSPTHLIKTRGQQVTLRCSPKSGHDTVSWYQQALGQGPQFIFQYYEEEERQRGNFPDRFSGHQFPNYSSELNVNALLLGDSALYLCASSLEGVSNYGYTFGSGTRLTVV.

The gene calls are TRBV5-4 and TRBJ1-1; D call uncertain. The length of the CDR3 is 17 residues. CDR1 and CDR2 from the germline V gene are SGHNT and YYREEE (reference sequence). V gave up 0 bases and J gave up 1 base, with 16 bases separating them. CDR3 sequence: CASSLDPRPIGNTEAFF. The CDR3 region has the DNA TGTGCCAGCAGCTTGGATCCGCGACCCATTGGGAACACTGAAGCTTTCTTT. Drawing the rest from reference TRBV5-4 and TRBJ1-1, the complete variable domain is ETGVTQSPTHLIKTRGQQVTLRCSSQSGHNTVSWYQQALGQGPQFIFQYYREEENGRGNFPPRFSGLQFPNYSSELNVNALELDDSALYLCASSLDPRPIGNTEAFFGQGTRLTVV.

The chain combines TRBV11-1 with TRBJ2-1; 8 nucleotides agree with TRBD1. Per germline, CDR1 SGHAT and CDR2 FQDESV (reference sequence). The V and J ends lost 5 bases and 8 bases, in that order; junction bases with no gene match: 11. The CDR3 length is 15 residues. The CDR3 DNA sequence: TGTGCCAGCAGCCTATTTCGGACAGGGACGTATGAGCAGTTCTTC. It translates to CASSLFRTGTYEQFF.

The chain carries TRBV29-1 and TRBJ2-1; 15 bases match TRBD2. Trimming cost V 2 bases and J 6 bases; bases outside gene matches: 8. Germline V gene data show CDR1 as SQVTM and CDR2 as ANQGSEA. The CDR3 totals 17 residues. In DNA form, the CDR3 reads TGCAGCGTTGAACCCGGACTAGCGGGAGGGCCGTTCAATGAGCAGTTCTTC. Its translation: CSVEPGLAGGPFNEQFF.

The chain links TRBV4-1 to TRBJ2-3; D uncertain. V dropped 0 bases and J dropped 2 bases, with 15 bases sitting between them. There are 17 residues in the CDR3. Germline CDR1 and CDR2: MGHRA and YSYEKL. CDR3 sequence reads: CASSQEPLGVLTDTQYF. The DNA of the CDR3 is TGCGCCAGCAGCCAAGAACCCCTAGGAGTCCTCACAGATACGCAGTATTTT.

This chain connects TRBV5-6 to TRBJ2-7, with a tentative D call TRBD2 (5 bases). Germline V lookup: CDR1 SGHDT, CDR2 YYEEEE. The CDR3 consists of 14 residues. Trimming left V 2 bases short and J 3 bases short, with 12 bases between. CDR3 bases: TGTGCCAGCAGCTTTAATCCAGGACTCTACGAGCAGTACTTC. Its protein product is CASSFNPGLYEQYF.

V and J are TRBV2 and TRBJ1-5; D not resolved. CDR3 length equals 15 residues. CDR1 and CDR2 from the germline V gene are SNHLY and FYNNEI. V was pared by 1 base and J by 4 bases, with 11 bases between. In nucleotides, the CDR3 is TGTGCCAGCAGTGAAGAACCAGGAGCGAATCAGCCCCAGCATTTT. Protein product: CASSEEPGANQPQHF.

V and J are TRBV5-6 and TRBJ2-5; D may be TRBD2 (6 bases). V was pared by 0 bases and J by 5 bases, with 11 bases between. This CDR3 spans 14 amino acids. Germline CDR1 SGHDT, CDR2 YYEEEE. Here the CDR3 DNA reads TGTGCCAGCAGCTTGGAAGCAGGGAGGGAGACCCAGTACTTC. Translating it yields CASSLEAGRETQYF.

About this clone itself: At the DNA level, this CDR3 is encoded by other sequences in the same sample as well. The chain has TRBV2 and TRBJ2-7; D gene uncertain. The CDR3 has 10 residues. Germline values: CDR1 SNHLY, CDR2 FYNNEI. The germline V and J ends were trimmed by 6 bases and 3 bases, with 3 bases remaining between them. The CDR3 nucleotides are TGTGCCAGCAGCGGCTACGAGCAGTACTTC. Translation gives CASSGYEQYF.